Each of the 28 T cell receptor beta chains below was sequenced from the same sample in a study of shared clonotypes between healthy human individuals. TCRdb's table, derived via immunoSEQ multiplex PCR, lists solely in-frame clones and lacks some. This table holds about 680,000 clones, 90% to 95% found once. CD8 cells classed as naive were CD45RO-negative and positively selected for CCR7, excluding terminally differentiated effector memory CD45RA+ cells. The sequenced sample was naive CD8+ T cells sorted from blood. Receptors originate from a man aged 30 to 45 in good health.

V gene TRBV4-1 combines with J gene TRBJ1-4; D may be TRBD1 (5 bases). CDR1 MGHRA and CDR2 YSYEKL come from the germline V gene. CDR3 length: 16 residues. Trimming cost V 0 bases and J 7 bases, with 15 bases left between them. The CDR3 spells CASSQELGTAGEKLFF. As DNA, the CDR3 is TGCGCCAGCAGCCAAGAATTGGGGACGGCCGGTGAAAAACTGTTTTTT.

This chain links TRBV27 with TRBJ2-3; 7 nucleotides line up with TRBD1. Germline V gene sequence: CDR1 MNHEY, CDR2 SMNVEV (reference sequence). The length of the CDR3 is 15 residues. The V gene end was trimmed by 5 bases and the J gene end by 2 bases; junction bases not matched to a gene: 7. CDR3 nucleotides: TGTGCCAGCAGTACCACAGGGGTGACCACAGATACGCAGTATTTT. Residues: CASSTTGVTTDTQYF.

V is TRBV20-1 and J is TRBJ1-2; D is undetermined. V lost 3 bases, J lost 8 bases, and 10 bases lay in between. The CDR3 length is 11 residues. Germline CDR1 is DFQATT and CDR2 is SNEGSKA (reference sequence). As DNA, the CDR3 is TGCAGTGCTAGGGGTCTGGGCGGCTACACCTTC. Translation: CSARGLGGYTF.

This rearrangement joins TRBV7-8 to TRBJ2-5; TRBD2 matches at 7 bases. V was pared by 6 bases and J by 5 bases, with 9 bases of the junction left unmatched. The germline V gene has CDR1 SGHVS and CDR2 FQNEAQ. The CDR3 totals 14 residues. CDR3 residues: CASRPLGGDETQYF. DNA for the CDR3: TGTGCCAGCAGGCCCCTGGGGGGGGACGAGACCCAGTACTTC.

Worth noting for this clone: This may be a read error: a much more frequent sequence differs by one nucleotide. The chain uses TRBV11-2 and TRBJ2-7, with 9 bases that match TRBD1. After removal of 6 bases from V and 2 bases from J, the junction contained 5 bases not matched to a gene. The CDR3 length is 14 residues. Germline V gene data show CDR1 as SGHAT and CDR2 as FQNNGV. CDR3 DNA: TGTGCCAGCAGAACCGGGACAGGGCCCTACGAGCAGTACTTC. This codes for CASRTGTGPYEQYF.

The V gene is TRBV5-1, the J gene TRBJ2-3, with 13 bases identical to TRBD2. J lost 0 bases, V lost 0 bases, and 4 bases had no gene match. The CDR3 spans 18 residues. Germline CDR1 reads SGHRS; CDR2 reads YFSETQ. DNA of the CDR3: TGCGCCAGCAGCTTGGGGGGACTAGCGGGGCCTAGCACAGATACGCAGTATTTT. Its translation is CASSLGGLAGPSTDTQYF. Combining the CDR3 with reference TRBV5-1 and TRBJ2-3 gives the whole variable domain KAGVTQTPRYLIKTRGQQVTLSCSPISGHRSVSWYQQTPGQGLQFLFEYFSETQRNKGNFPGRFSGRQFSNSRSEMNVSTLELGDSALYLCASSLGGLAGPSTDTQYFGPGTRLTVL.

V gene TRBV19 combines with J gene TRBJ1-5; 7 bases align to TRBD1. V shed 6 bases, J shed 5 bases, and the junction held 19 bases outside the gene matches. In germline, CDR1 is LNHDA, CDR2 SQIVND (reference sequence). The CDR3 extends over 18 amino acids. The CDR3 coding sequence is TGTGCCAGTAGCTCCTATTTCCCAACCGGGACAGAATATCAGCCCCAGCATTTT. Amino acid sequence: CASSSYFPTGTEYQPQHF.

CDR3 nucleotides: TGTGCCAGTAGTATCGCTCAGTCCTACGAGCAGTACTTC. Translation: CASSIAQSYEQYF. The V gene is TRBV19, the J gene TRBJ2-5; D not certain. The DNA end is a closer match to TRBJ2-7, so the J assignment may be wrong. This CDR3 is 13 amino acids long. CDR1 and CDR2 (germline): LNHDA, SQIVND (reference sequence).

This sequence joins TRBV10-2 and TRBJ2-7; D is unresolved. Germline V lookup: CDR1 WSHSY, CDR2 SAAADI. The ends were cut back, 4 bases at V and 5 bases at J, with 15 bases in the middle. The CDR3 is made up of 14 amino acids. CDR3 nucleotide sequence: TGCGCCAGCAGTGCCATCAACACCGGAGACGAGCAGTACTTC. Translated, it gives CASSAINTGDEQYF.

V and J are TRBV6-1 and TRBJ2-7; a possible D gene is TRBD1 (5 bases). Trimming removed 4 bases from V and 4 bases from J, with 26 bases in between. From germline, CDR1 is MNHNS and CDR2 SASEGT. This CDR3 region has 18 residues. CDR3 in amino acids: CASSVFSPAAGYPYEQYF. CDR3 DNA sequence: TGTGCCAGCAGTGTTTTTTCCCCCGCGGCAGGGTACCCTTACGAGCAGTACTTC.

This clone was seen just once. The chain uses TRBV27 and TRBJ2-1; D is perhaps TRBD1 (6 bases). Germline-derived CDR1 and CDR2 are MNHEY and SMNVEV (reference sequence). V lost 1 base and J 5 bases, leaving 21 bases between the germline ends. CDR3 length: 18 amino acids. The CDR3 protein is CASSLWGPGESFDNEQFF. The CDR3 region has the DNA TGTGCCAGCAGTTTATGGGGCCCAGGGGAAAGTTTTGACAATGAGCAGTTCTTC.

The chain joins TRBV27 to TRBJ1-2; TRBD1 aligns across 9 bases. There are 14 residues in the CDR3. Germline CDR1 is MNHEY and CDR2 is SMNVEV (reference sequence). V gave up 3 bases and J gave up 10 bases; unmatched junction bases: 9. DNA of the CDR3: TGTGCCAGCAGTTTGAACCGGGACAGGGCGCACTACACCTTC. It codes for CASSLNRDRAHYTF.

Details on this clone: In the same sample, other DNA sequences code for this CDR3. The chain uses TRBV4-3 and TRBJ2-7, with TRBD1 identical over 7 bases. V trimming: 5 bases; J trimming: 0 bases; junction bases outside the gene matches: 1. Germline lookup yields CDR1 LGHNA and CDR2 YSLEER. This CDR3 has 13 amino acids. This chain's CDR3 is CASSRDSSYEQYF. CDR3 bases: TGCGCCAGCAGCAGGGACAGCTCCTACGAGCAGTACTTC.

Turning to this clone: The same CDR3 also results from other DNA sequences found in this sample. This chain joins TRBV28 and TRBJ2-3, with 7 bases identical to TRBD1. The CDR3 runs 15 residues. CDR1 is MDHEN and CDR2 is SYDVKM in the germline V gene. The V gene end was trimmed by 2 bases and the J gene end by 1 base; junction bases not matched to a gene: 3. CDR3 in amino acids: CASSLRGGGTDTQYF. The CDR3 DNA reads as TGTGCCAGCAGTTTAAGAGGGGGCGGCACAGATACGCAGTATTTT.

The gene calls are TRBV5-5 and TRBJ2-5, with 9 bases that match TRBD1. The CDR3 runs 15 residues. V lost 0 bases, J lost 5 bases, and 5 bases stayed unmatched. Germline values: CDR1 SGHKS, CDR2 YYEKEE (reference sequence). The CDR3 DNA follows: TGTGCCAGCAGCTTGGACAGGGGGCGACGGGAGACCCAGTACTTC. This encodes CASSLDRGRRETQYF.

This chain uses TRBV2 with TRBJ2-1; D is uncertain. The germline CDR1 and CDR2 sequences are SNHLY and FYNNEI. The CDR3 spans 12 residues. Trimming left V 1 base short and J 12 bases short, with 10 bases between. The CDR3 here is CASSEEVEAQFF. The CDR3 DNA is TGTGCCAGCAGTGAAGAAGTAGAGGCGCAGTTCTTC.

V gene TRBV7-9 combines with J gene TRBJ1-1, with D perhaps matching TRBD1 (6 bases). CDR1 SEHNR and CDR2 FQNEAQ come from the germline V gene (reference sequence). This CDR3 region has 15 residues. V dropped 6 bases and J dropped 5 bases, with 19 bases sitting between them. The CDR3 region has the DNA TGTGCCAGCAGTTCTCCGGTGGACAGTGTTACTGAAGCTTTCTTT. Its protein product is CASSSPVDSVTEAFF.

The chain joins TRBV7-9 to TRBJ2-7, with D maybe TRBD1 (6 bases). From germline, CDR1 is SEHNR and CDR2 FQNEAQ (reference sequence). The CDR3 consists of 13 residues. V shed 11 bases and J shed 1 base, with 15 bases lying between them. The DNA of the CDR3 is TGTGCCTCCGAGGGCAGGGGATCCTACGAGCAGTACTTC. Amino acids: CASEGRGSYEQYF. The full variable domain, rest sourced from reference TRBV7-9 and TRBJ2-7, is DTGVSQNPRHKITKRGQNVTFRCDPISEHNRLYWYRQTLGQGPEFLTYFQNEAQLEKSRLLSDRFSAERPKGSFSTLEIQRTEQGDSAMYLCASEGRGSYEQYFGPGTRLTVT.

The chain links TRBV30 to TRBJ1-2; 8 positions agree with TRBD1. Trimming at V came to 1 base and at J to 6 bases, leaving 1 base not matched to a gene. Germline V lookup: CDR1 GTSNPN, CDR2 SVGIG (reference sequence). The CDR3 runs to 12 residues. CDR3 amino acids: CAWSEQGDGYTF. DNA for the CDR3: TGTGCCTGGAGTGAACAGGGGGATGGCTACACCTTC.

The table lists this clone with a count of one. The gene calls are TRBV7-9 and TRBJ2-3; weak D call: TRBD1 (5 bases). Germline V lookup: CDR1 SEHNR, CDR2 FQNEAQ (reference sequence). Trimming removed 1 base from V and 2 bases from J, with 10 bases in between. This CDR3 region has 15 residues. This chain's CDR3 is CASSLVGVPTDTQYF. The DNA for the CDR3 is TGTGCCAGCAGCTTAGTAGGGGTCCCCACAGATACGCAGTATTTT.

Turning to this clone: This specimen includes other DNA sequences encoding the same CDR3. This sequence joins TRBV28 and TRBJ2-7; D remains ambiguous. The germline V and J ends were trimmed by 5 bases and 0 bases, with 8 bases remaining between them. The CDR3 is made up of 13 amino acids. The germline V gene encodes CDR1 MDHEN and CDR2 SYDVKM. The chain's CDR3 is CASSGDFSYEQYF. CDR3 bases: TGTGCCAGCAGTGGAGACTTCTCCTACGAGCAGTACTTC.

This rearrangement joins TRBV4-1 to TRBJ2-3; perhaps D is TRBD1 or TRBD2 (6 bases each). Trimming stripped 0 bases from V and 4 bases from J, with 14 bases between. Germline CDR1 and CDR2: MGHRA and YSYEKL. The CDR3 is 16 amino acids. The CDR3: CASSQEPGALADTQYF. As DNA, the CDR3 is TGCGCCAGCAGCCAAGAACCGGGGGCGTTAGCAGATACGCAGTATTTT.

The genes are TRBV25-1 and TRBJ2-1; TRBD1 matches at 8 bases. V was clipped by 7 bases and J by 6 bases; unmatched bases: 8. There are 14 residues in the CDR3. Per germline, CDR1 MGHDK and CDR2 SYGVNS. In nucleotides, the CDR3 is TGTGCCAGCACCTGGACAGGGTTCGGCAATGAGCAGTTCTTC. Its translation is CASTWTGFGNEQFF.

This sequence joins TRBV5-1 and TRBJ2-1, with D perhaps TRBD1 or TRBD2 (6 bases each). The CDR3 sequence is 16 residues long. V gave up 1 base and J gave up 7 bases, with 18 bases separating them. Looked up from germline, CDR1 is SGHRS and CDR2 is YFSETQ. The CDR3 bases are TGCGCCAGCAGCTTGTTTGGAGACAGAGGGGGGAATGAGCAGTTCTTC. Protein sequence: CASSLFGDRGGNEQFF. The whole variable domain, filled in from reference TRBV5-1 and TRBJ2-1, reads KAGVTQTPRYLIKTRGQQVTLSCSPISGHRSVSWYQQTPGQGLQFLFEYFSETQRNKGNFPGRFSGRQFSNSRSEMNVSTLELGDSALYLCASSLFGDRGGNEQFFGPGTRLTVL.

Only one count was recorded for this clone. The rearrangement links TRBV28 to TRBJ2-4; D is perhaps TRBD2 (5 bases). V was cut by 6 bases and J by 15 bases, with 21 bases left in between. CDR1 and CDR2 from the germline V gene are MDHEN and SYDVKM. The CDR3 totals 13 residues. DNA of the CDR3: TGTGCCAGCAGCCCCGGGCTGACTATTTTCAGGTACTTC. Translation gives CASSPGLTIFRYF.

The gene calls are TRBV27 and TRBJ1-5; D unclear. Trimming pared 3 bases from V and 2 bases from J, leaving 8 bases between. Germline loops: CDR1 MNHEY, CDR2 SMNVEV (reference sequence). The CDR3 covers 14 residues. The CDR3: CASSFAEGNQPQHF. The CDR3, as DNA: TGTGCCAGCAGTTTTGCGGAGGGCAATCAGCCCCAGCATTTT.

This clone was found many times. This chain's CDR3 is CASSIVVADPNTGELFF. The CDR3 DNA follows: TGTGCCAGTAGTATAGTCGTCGCAGATCCGAACACCGGGGAGCTGTTTTTT. The chain has TRBV19 and TRBJ2-2, with D uncertain. The germline V gene has CDR1 LNHDA and CDR2 SQIVND (reference sequence). The CDR3 sequence is 17 residues long. V shed 1 base and J shed 0 bases, with 12 bases lying between them. The full variable domain, rest sourced from reference TRBV19 and TRBJ2-2, is DGGITQSPKYLFRKEGQNVTLSCEQNLNHDAMYWYRQDPGQGLRLIYYSQIVNDFQKGDIAEGYSVSREKKESFPLTVTSAQKNPTAFYLCASSIVVADPNTGELFFGEGSRLTVL.

This clone appeared once. The chain carries TRBV7-9 and TRBJ2-1, with 14 bases matching TRBD2. The CDR3 contains 19 residues. V gave up 4 bases and J gave up 8 bases; unmatched junction bases: 16. Germline loops: CDR1 SEHNR, CDR2 FQNEAQ (reference sequence). The CDR3 reads CASSSTGTSGSSNPYEQFF. The CDR3 nucleotides are TGTGCCAGCAGCTCCACCGGGACTAGCGGGAGTAGTAACCCCTATGAGCAGTTCTTC.